This TCR beta chain was captured in a study of T cell responses to AZD1222 COVID-19 vaccine. Repertoires were generated with immunoSEQ multiplex PCR, while TCRdb's copy carries only in-frame clones and drops some. The sample carries over 130,000 clones, about 93% recorded once. This CDR3 comprises 14 residues. Trimming took off 0 bases at V and 3 bases at J, with 8 bases between the two ends. Germline V gene sequence: CDR1 SGHTS, CDR2 YDEGEE. The sequence derives from an adult in good health. The sequencing used peripheral blood, collected on day 0 of AZD1222 vaccination. V and J are TRBV5-8 and TRBJ2-3; D remains unclear. Here the CDR3 DNA reads TGTGCCAGCAGCTTGGCCGTCGCGACAGATACGCAGTATTTT. It yields the protein CASSLAVATDTQYF.